The entry below gives a single TCR beta chain sequence along with its context. These data are taken from a study of blood T cell repertoires in COVID-19. For the study at large: Samples came from the United States, Italy and Spain, spanning acute and convalescent COVID-19.

This CDR3 contains 12 residues. V shed 5 bases and J shed 4 bases, with 8 bases lying between them. The V gene's germline CDR1 is MNHEY and CDR2 SMNVEV (reference sequence). Per the original methods: Reference gene primer amplification gave nucleated cell count estimates. Generated by immunoSEQ multiplex PCR, the TCRdb table keeps only in-frame clones and is missing some. V and J calls and clone size are given by that table; D and trimming were obtained from the DNA. The sample contains about 130,000 clones, 84% of which appear only once. Source material: peripheral blood. The gene calls are TRBV27 and TRBJ1-2; D gene ambiguous. The source of this sequence is a human donor in a cohort sampled during active COVID-19. The CDR3 DNA is TGTGCCAGCAGTAGAAGCGGCTATGGCTACACCTTC. Translation gives CASSRSGYGYTF.